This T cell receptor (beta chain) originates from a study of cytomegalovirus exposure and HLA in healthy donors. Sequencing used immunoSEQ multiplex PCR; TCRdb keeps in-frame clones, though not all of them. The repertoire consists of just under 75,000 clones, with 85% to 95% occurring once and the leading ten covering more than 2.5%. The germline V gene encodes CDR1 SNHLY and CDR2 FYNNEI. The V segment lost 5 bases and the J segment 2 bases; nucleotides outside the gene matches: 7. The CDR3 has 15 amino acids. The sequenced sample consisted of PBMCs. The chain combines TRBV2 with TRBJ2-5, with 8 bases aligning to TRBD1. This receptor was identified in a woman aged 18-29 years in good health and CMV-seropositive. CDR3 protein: CASSYDRGVQETQYF. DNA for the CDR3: TGTGCCAGCAGTTACGACAGGGGTGTTCAAGAGACCCAGTACTTC.